This is a list of T cell receptor beta chains from one sample in a study of CD8 T cells in Susac syndrome. Each CDR3 protein is one row after TCRdb ran MiXCR on the immunoSEQ multiplex PCR reads. The sample lists 250,000 to 300,000 distinct CDR3 sequences; 75% to 90% were seen once. The sample taken for sequencing was CD8+ T cells from PBMCs. Receptors originate from a human donor with multiple sclerosis. Each CDR3 is given with its conserved first and last residue. A D gene is named only where the DNA matches it firmly. For some rows the clone size is stated as once, few or many, or as a class when expanded; others skip it.

>TRBD1|-|TRBV20-1|TRBJ2-4
CSAREGDRGRSIQYF
TGCAGTGCTAGAGAAGGGGACAGGGGCCGGAGCATTCAGTACTTC
>-|-|TRBV5-6|TRBJ2-3
CASSGGTDTDTQYF
TGTGCCAGCAGCGGCGGGACAGACACAGATACGCAGTATTTT
>TRBD2|-|TRBV27|TRBJ2-1
CASWWEGNIGYNEQFF
TGTGCCAGCTGGTGGGAGGGCAACATCGGCTACAATGAGCAGTTCTTC
>TRBD2|-|TRBV12-3/TRBV12-4|TRBJ2-1
CASSIAGYNEQFF
TGTGCCAGCAGCATAGCGGGTTACAATGAGCAGTTCTTC
>-|-|TRBV3-1|TRBJ1-1
CASAQGVNTEAFF
TGTGCCAGCGCCCAAGGGGTGAACACTGAAGCTTTCTTT
>TRBD2|-|TRBV27|TRBJ2-3
CASSSLTSGSRDTQYF
TGTGCCAGCAGTTCCCTGACTAGCGGGAGTAGAGATACGCAGTATTTT
>-|-|TRBV29-1|TRBJ1-1
CSDTEAFF
TGCAGCGACACTGAAGCTTTCTTT
>TRBD1|-|TRBV13|TRBJ2-3
CASRDRSTDTQYF
TGTGCCAGCAGGGACAGGAGCACAGATACGCAGTATTTT
>TRBD1|-|TRBV7-9|TRBJ2-1
CASSHGQGAREQFF
TGTGCCAGCAGCCACGGACAGGGGGCACGGGAGCAGTTCTTC
>-|-|TRBV28|TRBJ2-5
CASRGGRMETQYF
TGTGCCAGCAGGGGGGGGCGTATGGAGACCCAGTACTTC
>-|-|TRBV20-1|TRBJ2-1
CSASDGDSSYNEQFF
TGCAGTGCTAGTGACGGGGATAGCTCCTACAATGAGCAGTTCTTC
>TRBD1|-|TRBV12-3/TRBV12-4|TRBJ1-2
CASSPGTAMVGYTF
TGTGCCAGCAGCCCCGGGACAGCCATGGTCGGCTACACCTTC
>-|few|TRBV11-2|TRBJ2-1
CASSLEAGNEQFF
TGTGCCAGCAGCTTAGAGGCTGGTAATGAGCAGTTCTTC
>-|-|TRBV6-2/TRBV6-3|TRBJ2-7
CASWGRPAYEQYF
TGTGCCAGTTGGGGGCGGCCAGCCTACGAGCAGTACTTC
>-|-|TRBV7-9|TRBJ2-4
CASSFTLRGAKNIQYF
TGTGCCAGCAGCTTCACCCTTAGGGGGGCCAAAAACATTCAGTACTTC
>-|-|TRBV3-1|TRBJ2-3
CASSQNRGATDTQYF
TGTGCCAGCAGCCAAAATCGCGGGGCCACAGATACGCAGTATTTT
>-|-|TRBV5-1|TRBJ2-3
CASRNPSESTDTQYF
TGCGCCAGCAGAAATCCCTCAGAGAGCACAGATACGCAGTATTTT
>-|-|TRBV7-9|TRBJ2-7
CASSLGIDSPYEQYF
TGTGCCAGCAGCTTAGGGATAGACAGCCCCTACGAGCAGTACTTC
>-|few|TRBV6-1|TRBJ2-2
CASTRTLAGELFF
TGTGCCAGCACCCGGACCCTCGCCGGGGAGCTGTTTTTT
>TRBD1|-|TRBV19|TRBJ2-1
CASSHDREPYNEQFF
TGTGCCAGTAGTCACGACAGGGAGCCCTACAATGAGCAGTTCTTC
>-|-|TRBV30|TRBJ2-1
CAWSVQDSNYNEQFF
TGTGCCTGGAGTGTACAAGACTCTAACTACAATGAGCAGTTCTTC
>-|-|TRBV13|TRBJ2-1
CASSLGGQGIYNEQFF
TGTGCCAGCAGCTTAGGGGGGCAGGGGATCTACAATGAGCAGTTCTTC
>TRBD2|-|TRBV6-2/TRBV6-3|TRBJ2-3
CASRNIAGDTDTQYF
TGTGCCAGCAGGAACATAGCGGGGGACACAGATACGCAGTATTTT
>-|-|TRBV12-3/TRBV12-4|TRBJ2-1
CASSSRLDGNEQFF
TGTGCCAGCAGTTCTAGACTAGACGGCAATGAGCAGTTCTTC
>-|once|TRBV10-3|TRBJ2-1
CATMTSYNEQFF
TGTGCCACCATGACTAGTTACAATGAGCAGTTCTTC
>-|-|TRBV19|TRBJ2-2
CASSSRDNAGELFF
TGTGCCAGTAGTAGCCGGGACAATGCCGGGGAGCTGTTTTTT
>TRBD2|-|TRBV7-9|TRBJ2-1
CASSFSGLAAYNEQFF
TGTGCCAGCAGCTTCTCGGGACTAGCGGCCTACAATGAGCAGTTCTTC
>-|-|TRBV6-6|TRBJ2-1
CASSFTGTNNEQFF
TGTGCCAGCAGTTTTACCGGGACAAACAATGAGCAGTTCTTC
>-|-|TRBV6-4|TRBJ2-1
CASSDSNKGGEQFF
TGTGCCAGCAGTGACTCGAACAAGGGAGGTGAGCAGTTCTTC
>-|-|TRBV27|TRBJ1-5
CASSPYSNQPQHF
TGTGCCAGCAGTCCATATAGCAATCAGCCCCAGCATTTT
>TRBD2|-|TRBV30|TRBJ2-3
CASSGGGADTQYF
TGTGCCTCCTCGGGGGGGGGTGCAGATACGCAGTATTTT
>-|once|TRBV21-1|TRBJ1-1
CASNRGRNTEAFF
TGTGCCAGCAATCGGGGCCGGAACACTGAAGCTTTCTTT
>TRBD2|-|TRBV9|TRBJ2-2
CASSEEGLAGDKAGELFF
TGTGCCAGCAGCGAAGAGGGACTAGCGGGAGATAAGGCCGGGGAGCTGTTTTTT
>TRBD2|-|TRBV7-2|TRBJ2-5
CASSSAASGTQETQYF
TGTGCCAGCAGCTCCGCTGCTAGCGGTACTCAAGAGACCCAGTACTTC
>-|-|TRBV6-2/TRBV6-3|TRBJ2-2
CASSSGRSDTGELFF
TGTGCCAGCAGCAGTGGGCGATCGGACACCGGGGAGCTGTTTTTT
>TRBD2|-|TRBV11-2|TRBJ2-3
CASSLEGLAGPRTVTDTQYF
TGTGCCAGCAGCTTAGAGGGGCTAGCGGGGCCTCGCACCGTCACAGATACGCAGTATTTT
>-|-|TRBV9|TRBJ2-5
CASSPLLAMETQYF
TGTGCCAGCAGCCCTCTCTTGGCGATGGAGACCCAGTACTTC
>TRBD1|-|TRBV2|TRBJ1-5
CASSGGGDRDNQPQHF
TGTGCCAGCAGTGGTGGGGGGGACAGGGACAATCAGCCCCAGCATTTT
>TRBD1|-|TRBV10-3|TRBJ2-3
CAISKGVWTGGTDTQYF
TGTGCCATCAGTAAGGGGGTTTGGACAGGCGGCACAGATACGCAGTATTTT
>TRBD1|-|TRBV7-9|TRBJ2-7
CASSHRVGQGDEQYF
TGTGCCAGCAGCCATAGGGTGGGACAGGGAGATGAGCAGTACTTC
>TRBD2|-|TRBV7-3|TRBJ2-3
CASSLGGGPTDTQYF
TGTGCCAGCAGCTTGGGCGGGGGACCCACAGATACGCAGTATTTT
>-|-|TRBV15|TRBJ1-5
CATSRGTGFNQPQHF
TGTGCCACCAGCAGAGGCACGGGCTTCAATCAGCCCCAGCATTTT
>-|-|TRBV5-1|TRBJ1-1
CASSLWGLEAFF
TGCGCCAGCAGCTTGTGGGGTCTTGAAGCTTTCTTT
>TRBD2|-|TRBV28|TRBJ2-5
CASSFLVLAGGPGETQYF
TGTGCCAGCAGTTTTCTCGTCCTAGCGGGAGGGCCAGGGGAGACCCAGTACTTC
>-|-|TRBV28|TRBJ2-5
CASSIRSGYDQYF
TGTGCCAGCAGTATCCGATCAGGGTACGATCAGTACTTC
>-|-|TRBV20-1|TRBJ2-2
CSARAYTGPGELFF
TGCAGTGCTAGAGCCTATACAGGGCCCGGGGAGCTGTTTTTT
>TRBD2|-|TRBV29-1|TRBJ2-3
CSQQAGLAPNTQYF
TGCAGCCAACAGGCGGGACTAGCGCCCAATACGCAGTATTTT
>-|-|TRBV20-1|TRBJ2-2
CSASGGLRNTGELFF
TGCAGTGCTAGCGGGGGGCTGCGGAACACCGGGGAGCTGTTTTTT